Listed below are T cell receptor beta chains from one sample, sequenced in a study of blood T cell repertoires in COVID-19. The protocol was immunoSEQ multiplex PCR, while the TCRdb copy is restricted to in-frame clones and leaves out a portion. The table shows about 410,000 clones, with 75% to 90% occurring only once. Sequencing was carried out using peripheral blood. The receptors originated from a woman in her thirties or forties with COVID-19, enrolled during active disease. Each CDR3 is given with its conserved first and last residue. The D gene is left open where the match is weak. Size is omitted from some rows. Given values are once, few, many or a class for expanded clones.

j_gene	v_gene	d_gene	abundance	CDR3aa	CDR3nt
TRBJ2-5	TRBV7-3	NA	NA	CASSLGPPGPQETQYF	TGTGCCAGCAGCTTAGGGCCCCCTGGGCCACAAGAGACCCAGTACTTC
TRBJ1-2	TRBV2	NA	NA	CASRTNPGGYTF	TGTGCCAGCCGTACGAACCCAGGAGGCTACACCTTC
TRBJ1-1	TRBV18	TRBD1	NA	CASSPPRGGPTEAFF	TGTGCCAGCTCACCGCCTAGAGGGGGCCCCACTGAAGCTTTCTTT
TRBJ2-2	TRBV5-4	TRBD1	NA	CASSLPGTANTGELFF	TGTGCCAGCAGCTTGCCCGGGACAGCGAACACCGGGGAGCTGTTTTTT
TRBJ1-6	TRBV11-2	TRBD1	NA	CASSLRDRGSSYNSPLHF	TGTGCCAGCAGCTTAAGGGACAGGGGCAGCTCCTATAATTCACCCCTCCACTTT
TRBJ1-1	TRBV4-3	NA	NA	CASSSRGILNTEAFF	TGCGCCAGCAGCTCCCGGGGGATTCTGAACACTGAAGCTTTCTTT
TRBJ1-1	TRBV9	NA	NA	CASSPSEGPWAEAFF	TGTGCCAGCAGCCCGAGTGAGGGCCCTTGGGCTGAAGCTTTCTTT
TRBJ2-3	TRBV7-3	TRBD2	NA	CASSLVLAGGPGTQYF	TGTGCCAGCAGCTTAGTGCTAGCGGGGGGGCCGGGTACGCAGTATTTT
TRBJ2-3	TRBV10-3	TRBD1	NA	CAIMGQGTDTQYF	TGTGCCATCATGGGACAGGGTACAGATACGCAGTATTTT
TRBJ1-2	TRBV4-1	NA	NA	CASSQGGGNYGYTF	TGCGCCAGCAGCCAAGGGGGCGGAAACTATGGCTACACCTTC
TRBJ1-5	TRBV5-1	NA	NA	CASSPGTHSNQPQHF	TGCGCCAGCAGCCCAGGGACACATAGCAATCAGCCCCAGCATTTT
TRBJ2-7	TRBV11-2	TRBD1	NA	CASSEGGSSYEQYF	TGTGCCAGCAGCGAAGGGGGCTCCTCCTACGAGCAGTACTTC
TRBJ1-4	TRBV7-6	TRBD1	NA	CASSMDRRWYTNEKLFF	TGTGCCAGCAGCATGGACAGGAGGTGGTATACTAATGAAAAACTGTTTTTT
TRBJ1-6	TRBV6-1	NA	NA	CASSEGTGGGPLHF	TGTGCCAGCAGTGAAGGAACAGGCGGGGGACCCCTCCACTTT
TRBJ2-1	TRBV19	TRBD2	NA	CASRPTRAGGALVF	TGTGCCAGTCGCCCGACTAGAGCGGGGGGGGCCCTTGTCTTC
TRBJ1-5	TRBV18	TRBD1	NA	CASSPGQGYQPQHF	TGTGCCAGCTCCCCGGGACAGGGATATCAGCCCCAGCATTTT
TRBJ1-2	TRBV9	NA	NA	CASSVARGGADGYTF	TGTGCCAGCAGCGTAGCTCGGGGGGGCGCGGATGGCTACACCTTC
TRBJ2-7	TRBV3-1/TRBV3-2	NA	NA	CASSQYPGGMNEQYF	TGTGCCAGCAGCCAATATCCGGGGGGCATGAACGAGCAGTACTTC
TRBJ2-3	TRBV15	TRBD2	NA	CATSRGLAGGPTDTQYF	TGTGCCACCAGCAGAGGGCTAGCGGGAGGCCCCACAGATACGCAGTATTTT
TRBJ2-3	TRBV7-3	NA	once	CASSLTLGGTDTQYF	TGTGCCAGCAGCTTAACGTTGGGCGGCACAGATACGCAGTATTTT
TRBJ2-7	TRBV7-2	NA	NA	CASSLTLFYEQYF	TGTGCCAGCAGCCTCACATTATTTTACGAGCAGTACTTC
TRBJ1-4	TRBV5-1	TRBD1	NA	CASSLGGQTEKLFF	TGCGCCAGCAGCTTGGGGGGACAGACTGAAAAACTGTTTTTT
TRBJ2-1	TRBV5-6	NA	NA	CASSLGPRVEQFF	TGTGCCAGCAGCTTGGGACCTCGGGTTGAGCAGTTCTTC
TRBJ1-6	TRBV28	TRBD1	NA	CASRSGGAGSPLHF	TGTGCCAGCCGATCAGGGGGCGCGGGTTCACCCCTCCACTTT
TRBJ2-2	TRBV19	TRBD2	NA	CASSIGGSSGTGELFF	TGTGCCAGTAGTATTGGAGGCTCTAGCGGAACCGGGGAGCTGTTTTTT
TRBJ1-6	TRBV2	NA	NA	CASTSTDPPLHF	TGTGCCAGCACGTCGACAGACCCACCCCTCCACTTT
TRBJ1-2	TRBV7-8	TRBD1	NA	CASSPREGALGYTF	TGTGCCAGCAGCCCCCGGGAGGGGGCGTTAGGCTACACCTTC
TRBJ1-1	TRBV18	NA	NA	CASSPIYGRGTEAFF	TGTGCCAGCTCACCAATTTACGGAAGAGGGACTGAAGCTTTCTTT
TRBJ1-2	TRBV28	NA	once	CASSPSLGGGADGYTF	TGTGCCAGCAGTCCCTCATTGGGGGGGGGTGCTGATGGCTACACCTTC
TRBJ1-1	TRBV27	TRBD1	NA	CASSQPGQGIPEAFF	TGTGCCAGCAGTCAACCGGGACAGGGGATCCCTGAAGCTTTCTTT
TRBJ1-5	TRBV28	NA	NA	CASSWGLSNQPQHF	TGTGCCAGCAGTTGGGGACTTAGCAATCAGCCCCAGCATTTT
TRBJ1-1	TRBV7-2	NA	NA	CASSLAGRRGTEAFF	TGTGCCAGCAGCTTAGCGGGACGGCGGGGAACTGAAGCTTTCTTT
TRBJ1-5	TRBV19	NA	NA	CASSPRVGAKGGNQPQHF	TGTGCCAGTAGTCCCCGAGTGGGGGCAAAGGGGGGCAATCAGCCCCAGCATTTT
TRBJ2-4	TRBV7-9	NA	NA	CASSIGDGGTKNIQYF	TGTGCCAGCAGCATAGGAGATGGGGGGACCAAAAACATTCAGTACTTC
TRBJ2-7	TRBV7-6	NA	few	CATQSAVGDYEQYF	TGTGCCACCCAGAGCGCCGTAGGGGACTACGAGCAGTACTTC
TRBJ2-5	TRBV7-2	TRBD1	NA	CASSFDRGQETQYF	TGTGCCAGCAGCTTCGACAGGGGTCAAGAGACCCAGTACTTC
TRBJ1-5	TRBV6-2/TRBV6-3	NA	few	CASSRSKIHSGTENQPQHF	TGTGCCAGCAGTCGCAGCAAAATACATTCCGGGACTGAGAATCAGCCCCAGCATTTT
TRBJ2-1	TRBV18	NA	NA	CASSPRTGAYNEQFF	TGTGCCAGCTCACCACGAACGGGAGCATACAATGAGCAGTTCTTC
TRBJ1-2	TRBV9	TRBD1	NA	CASSVAGTGTVYGYTF	TGTGCCAGCAGCGTAGCTGGGACCGGGACAGTCTATGGCTACACCTTC
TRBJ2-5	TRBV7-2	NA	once	CASSRDNQETQYF	TGTGCCAGCAGCCGGGACAACCAAGAGACCCAGTACTTC
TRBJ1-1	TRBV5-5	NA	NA	CASSLEVLGPENTEAFF	TGTGCCAGCAGCTTGGAGGTACTGGGCCCCGAGAACACTGAAGCTTTCTTT
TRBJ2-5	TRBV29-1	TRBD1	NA	CSVRQGSLRETQYF	TGCAGCGTGAGACAGGGAAGCCTGAGGGAGACCCAGTACTTC
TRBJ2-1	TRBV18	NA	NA	CASSQETAYNEQFF	TGTGCCAGCTCACAAGAGACAGCTTACAATGAGCAGTTCTTC
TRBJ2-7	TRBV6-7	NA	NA	CASSLYEQYF	TGTGCCAGCAGTCTTTACGAGCAGTACTTC
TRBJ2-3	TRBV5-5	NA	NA	CASSLAGQTSTDTQYF	TGTGCCAGCAGCTTGGCAGGACAGACTAGCACAGATACGCAGTATTTT
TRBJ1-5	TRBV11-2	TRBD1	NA	CASSPGGGTGRRNQPQHF	TGTGCCAGCAGCCCTGGCGGGGGGACAGGGCGGCGCAATCAGCCCCAGCATTTT
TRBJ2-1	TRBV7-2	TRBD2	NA	CASSPRVAGSYNEQFF	TGTGCCAGCAGCCCTCGAGTAGCGGGATCCTACAATGAGCAGTTCTTC
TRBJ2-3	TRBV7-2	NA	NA	CASSFRLQSTDTQYF	TGTGCCAGCAGCTTTCGTTTACAGAGCACAGATACGCAGTATTTT
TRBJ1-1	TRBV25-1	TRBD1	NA	CASSESTGLNTEAFF	TGTGCCAGCAGTGAATCGACAGGGCTGAACACTGAAGCTTTCTTT
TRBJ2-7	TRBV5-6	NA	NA	CASSSTGRTYEQYF	TGTGCCAGCAGTTCCACAGGACGAACCTACGAGCAGTACTTC
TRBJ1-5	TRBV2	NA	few	CASSPGPNQPQHF	TGTGCCAGCAGTCCAGGGCCGAATCAGCCCCAGCATTTT
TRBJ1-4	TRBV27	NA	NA	CASSLTGRDEKLFF	TGTGCCAGCAGTTTAACAGGGAGAGATGAAAAACTGTTTTTT
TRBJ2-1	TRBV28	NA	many	CASWNRPDNEQFF	TGTGCCAGCTGGAACAGGCCCGACAATGAGCAGTTCTTC
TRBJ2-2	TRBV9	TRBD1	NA	CASSGDRGRTGELFF	TGTGCCAGCAGCGGGGACAGGGGTCGCACCGGGGAGCTGTTTTTT